These 26 T cell receptor beta chains were all obtained from the same sample, sequenced in a study of beta chain features in type 1 diabetes. The sequenced template was cDNA made from the entire isolated RNA. Using immunoSEQ multiplex PCR, the repertoire was profiled, and TCRdb retains in-frame clones only, with some absent. Seen here are about 360,000 clones, around an eighth observed once, and the top ten hold approximately 0.015%. The sequenced material came from naive CD4+ T cells from blood. These TCRs come from a man between 18 and 35 years old in good health.

J is TRBJ1-4 and V is TRBV7-2; unclear D gene. This CDR3 region has 14 residues. CDR1 is SGHTA, CDR2 FQGNSA, per germline. Trimming took 4 bases from V and 7 from J, leaving 13 bases between them. The CDR3 region has the DNA TGTGCCAGCAGCTCCTTCCCTTCGGGTGAAAAACTGTTTTTT. It translates to CASSSFPSGEKLFF.

This clone has only a few counts. The chain recombines TRBV5-4 with TRBJ2-7; the D gene is possibly TRBD2 (5 bases). V lost 3 bases and J lost 1, with 14 bases in between. Looked up from germline, CDR1 is SGHNT and CDR2 is YYREEE (reference sequence). The CDR3 is 15 amino acids. CDR3 region: CASSSFRDPSYEQYF. In DNA, the CDR3 is TGTGCCAGCAGCTCTTTCCGGGATCCTTCCTACGAGCAGTACTTC.

This clone occurred a few times. The rearrangement uses TRBV11-2 and TRBJ2-3; 7 nucleotides match TRBD2. The CDR3 spans 15 residues. The germline gives CDR1 SGHAT, CDR2 FQNNGV. V gave up 1 base and J gave up 3 bases; unmatched junction bases: 4. The CDR3 reads CASSLVPGLTDTQYF. The CDR3 DNA reads TGTGCCAGCAGCTTAGTACCGGGACTAACAGATACGCAGTATTTT.

This clone was picked up a small number of times. This chain joins TRBV5-4 and TRBJ1-2; 9 nucleotides align to TRBD1. CDR3 length: 14 residues. V dropped 4 bases and J dropped 4; count of bases not matched to a gene: 5. From germline, CDR1 is SGHNT and CDR2 YYREEE (reference sequence). In nucleotides, the CDR3 is TGTGCCAGCAGCCCGGGACAGGGAAGCTATGGCTACACCTTC. Translation: CASSPGQGSYGYTF.

The sample holds a few counts of this clone. J is TRBJ2-7 and V is TRBV4-3; TRBD1 matches at 9 bases. The germline gives CDR1 LGHNA, CDR2 YSLEER. Trimming removed 5 bases from V and 2 bases from J; junction bases left unmatched: 4. The CDR3 loop spans 14 amino acids. The CDR3 is CASSSHRGPYEQYF. CDR3 coding DNA: TGCGCCAGCAGCTCCCACAGGGGGCCCTACGAGCAGTACTTC.

Only a few counts were recorded for this clone. The chain combines TRBV27 with TRBJ2-3; 14 nucleotides agree with TRBD2. The CDR3 sequence is 20 residues long. The germline V gene encodes CDR1 MNHEY and CDR2 SMNVEV (reference sequence). The ends lost 7 bases at V and 3 bases at J; junction bases unmatched: 18. This CDR3 is CASTPPGTGLAGGLTDTQYF. The CDR3 bases are TGTGCCAGCACCCCACCGGGCACCGGACTAGCGGGGGGACTTACAGATACGCAGTATTTT.

This clone appeared a few times. The chain employs TRBV28 and TRBJ1-2; D is uncertain. The germline CDR1 and CDR2 sequences are MDHEN and SYDVKM. The V end lost 1 base, the J end lost 2 bases, and 11 bases lay between the germline ends. The CDR3 has 15 residues. As DNA, the CDR3 is TGTGCCAGCAGTTTATCCTATCGGGGAAACTATGGCTACACCTTC. Amino acid sequence: CASSLSYRGNYGYTF.

The rearrangement joins TRBV5-4 to TRBJ1-2; possibly TRBD1 for D (6 bases). The CDR3 consists of 16 residues. CDR1 is SGHNT, CDR2 YYREEE, per germline (reference sequence). Trimming removed 3 bases from V and 5 bases from J, with 20 bases in between. The DNA of the CDR3 is TGTGCCAGCAGCTCGGGGGGCTCCACCGCGATTTATGGCTACACCTTC. Protein: CASSSGGSTAIYGYTF. Complete variable domain (other parts from reference TRBV5-4 and TRBJ1-2): ETGVTQSPTHLIKTRGQQVTLRCSSQSGHNTVSWYQQALGQGPQFIFQYYREEENGRGNFPPRFSGLQFPNYSSELNVNALELDDSALYLCASSSGGSTAIYGYTFGSGTRLTVV.

The rearrangement joins TRBV7-2 to TRBJ1-1, with D possibly being TRBD1 (5 bases). Germline V gene sequence: CDR1 SGHTA, CDR2 FQGNSA. This CDR3 has 14 amino acids. V was pared by 0 bases and J by 6 bases, with 11 bases between. The CDR3 DNA reads as TGTGCCAGCAGCTTAGCAGGGGCTTACGCTGAAGCTTTCTTT. It codes for CASSLAGAYAEAFF.

This chain links TRBV19 with TRBJ1-2; no clear D. Germline V gives CDR1 LNHDA, CDR2 SQIVND (reference sequence). Trimming took 7 bases from V and 3 from J, leaving 18 bases between them. The length of the CDR3 is 15 residues. CDR3 residues: CASTNPGAAYYGYTF. The CDR3 nucleotides are TGTGCCAGTACCAATCCCGGCGCAGCGTACTATGGCTACACCTTC.

There are a few counts of this clone. The rearrangement links TRBV4-2 to TRBJ2-7; 9 nucleotides line up with TRBD1. The ends lost 4 bases at V and 5 bases at J; junction bases unmatched: 12. The CDR3 loop spans 16 amino acids. Germline V gene data show CDR1 as LGHNA and CDR2 as YNFKEQ. CDR3 bases: TGTGCCAGCAGCCGAACCGGACAGGGGATATCCGACGAGCAGTACTTC. Its translation: CASSRTGQGISDEQYF.

The V call is TRBV28, the J call TRBJ2-1; D might be TRBD1 (6 bases). The germline V and J ends were trimmed by 4 bases and 4 bases, with 11 bases remaining between them. Germline CDR1 is MDHEN and CDR2 is SYDVKM. This CDR3 has 14 residues. This CDR3 is CASSSADRYNEQFF. As DNA, the CDR3 is TGTGCCAGCAGTTCCGCGGACAGATACAATGAGCAGTTCTTC.

This clone showed up just a few times. The chain recombines TRBV30 with TRBJ1-5; TRBD1 matches at 9 bases. Per germline, CDR1 GTSNPN and CDR2 SVGIG (reference sequence). The J segment lost 5 bases and the V segment lost 3 bases, leaving 5 bases of the junction unmatched. This CDR3 is built from 14 residues. The CDR3 DNA follows: TGTGCCTGGAGCCGGGACAGGGTCCATCAGCCCCAGCATTTT. Its protein product is CAWSRDRVHQPQHF.

This clone turned up a few times. The rearrangement joins TRBV20-1 to TRBJ2-1; 8 bases are shared with TRBD2. CDR3 length: 11 residues. After removal of 5 bases from V and 13 bases from J, the junction contained 7 bases not matched to a gene. Germline V gives CDR1 DFQATT, CDR2 SNEGSKA (reference sequence). The CDR3 coding sequence is TGCAGTGCTGAATCGCGGGGGGCCCAGTTCTTC. This gives the protein CSAESRGAQFF.

The CDR3 protein is CASSYDRRTVDIQYF. Written as DNA, the CDR3 is TGTGCCAGCAGTTACGATCGAAGGACAGTGGACATTCAGTACTTC. The V and J genes are TRBV6-5 and TRBJ2-4; TRBD1 is a possible D gene (6 bases). This CDR3 has 15 amino acids. Trimming left V 2 bases short and J 8 bases short, with 16 bases between. From germline, CDR1 is MNHEY and CDR2 SVGAGI.

Written as DNA, the CDR3 is TGCGCCAGCAGCTTGGACGGCAGGGGTAATGAGCAGTTCTTC. The encoded protein is CASSLDGRGNEQFF. The chain combines TRBV5-1 with TRBJ2-1, with D possibly TRBD1 on 6 matching bases. The CDR3 length is 14 residues. V gave up 0 bases and J gave up 7 bases, with 11 bases separating them. CDR1 is SGHRS and CDR2 is YFSETQ in the germline V gene.

This clone came up a few times. The rearrangement uses TRBV9 and TRBJ2-2; 9 nucleotides align to TRBD2. Per germline, CDR1 SGDLS and CDR2 YYNGEE. The trim removed 4 bases at V and 7 bases at J, leaving 8 bases unmatched. This CDR3 is built from 15 residues. This CDR3 is CASSLGTSLGGELFF. CDR3 bases: TGTGCCAGCAGCCTCGGGACTAGCCTCGGCGGGGAGCTGTTTTTT. The full variable domain, in which reference TRBV9 and TRBJ2-2 provide the parts outside the CDR3, is DSGVTQTPKHLITATGQRVTLRCSPRSGDLSVYWYQQSLDQGLQFLIQYYNGEERAKGNILERFSAQQFPDLHSELNLSSLELGDSALYFCASSLGTSLGGELFFGEGSRLTVL.

This clone was seen a handful of times. The chain is built from TRBV18 and TRBJ1-2; no clear D gene. The CDR3 is made up of 14 amino acids. The germline gives CDR1 KGHSH, CDR2 LQKENI. Between the trimmed V and J ends, which lost 6 bases and 4 bases, there was a span of 15 bases. The CDR3 DNA follows: TGTGCCAGCTCCCCCGAAAGGGAGGGCTATGGCTACACCTTC. Protein product: CASSPEREGYGYTF.

V gene TRBV6-6 combines with J gene TRBJ2-7; 9 nucleotides align to TRBD2. Germline lookup yields CDR1 MNHNY and CDR2 SVGAGI (reference sequence). V was pared by 5 bases and J by 4 bases, with 6 bases of the junction left unmatched. The CDR3 loop spans 14 amino acids. The DNA for the CDR3 is TGTGCCAGCAGTGCGGGAGGGGGTTCGTACGAGCAGTACTTC. Its translation: CASSAGGGSYEQYF.

The V and J genes are TRBV10-3 and TRBJ2-5, with 8 positions matching TRBD2. Germline lookup yields CDR1 ENHRY and CDR2 SYGVKD. The CDR3 is made up of 14 amino acids. V lost 3 bases and J lost 4; bases outside the gene matches: 4. The CDR3 coding sequence is TGTGCCATCAGTGAACCGGGGGGGTCAGAGACCCAGTACTTC. Residues: CAISEPGGSETQYF.

The chain joins TRBV9 to TRBJ2-2; 12 bases map to TRBD2. CDR1 is SGDLS, CDR2 YYNGEE, per germline. CDR3 length equals 16 residues. With 3 bases clipped from V and 3 bases from J, the junction kept 3 bases outside the gene matches. The CDR3 nucleotides are TGTGCCAGCAGCGCCCGACTAGCGGGGGACACCGGGGAGCTGTTTTTT. It codes for CASSARLAGDTGELFF.

The V and J genes are TRBV5-4 and TRBJ2-1; 13 nucleotides match TRBD2. CDR3 length: 20 residues. Losses at the gene ends were 3 bases for V and 0 bases for J; bases not matched to a gene: 12. Per germline, CDR1 SGHNT and CDR2 YYREEE (reference sequence). This CDR3 is CASSSPGLAGLGSSYNEQFF. As DNA, the CDR3 is TGTGCCAGCAGCTCTCCGGGACTAGCGGGGCTAGGGAGCTCCTACAATGAGCAGTTCTTC.

The chain employs TRBV7-2 and TRBJ2-1; 8 bases are shared with TRBD2. J lost 8 bases, V lost 5 bases, and 8 bases had no gene match. The germline V gene encodes CDR1 SGHTA and CDR2 FQGNSA. The CDR3 is made up of 14 amino acids. In DNA form, the CDR3 reads TGTGCCAGCAGCCCGCGCCCAGCGGGAGATGAGCAGTTCTTC. It codes for CASSPRPAGDEQFF.

This sequence joins TRBV7-9 and TRBJ1-2, with D unresolved. This CDR3 contains 14 residues. CDR1 SEHNR and CDR2 FQNEAQ come from the germline V gene (reference sequence). V was clipped by 0 bases and J by 4 bases, with 9 bases between them. The CDR3 sequence: CASSLAMVLYGYTF. The CDR3 DNA is TGTGCCAGCAGCTTAGCGATGGTACTCTATGGCTACACCTTC.

This clone was seen only a few times. The chain joins TRBV7-2 to TRBJ1-1; possible D gene TRBD1, 5 bases. The germline V gene encodes CDR1 SGHTA and CDR2 FQGNSA. V dropped 2 bases and J dropped 5 bases, with 12 bases sitting between them. The CDR3 covers 14 residues. This CDR3 reads CASSLNSGGTEAFF. Written as DNA, the CDR3 is TGTGCCAGCAGCTTAAACAGCGGGGGAACTGAAGCTTTCTTT.

The sample holds a few counts of this clone. The gene calls are TRBV2 and TRBJ1-6; 8 nucleotides agree with TRBD1. The CDR3 covers 16 residues. Germline trimming cut 6 bases from V and 1 base from J; bases unmatched to any gene: 5. Germline V gene lookup returns CDR1 SNHLY and CDR2 FYNNEI. The CDR3 sequence is CASRKDRGSYNSPLHF. CDR3 nucleotide sequence: TGTGCCAGCAGAAAAGACAGGGGATCCTATAATTCACCCCTCCACTTT.